The T cell receptor (beta chain) described here comes from a study of regulatory T cells in long-lasting Graves disease. Documented time point: newly diagnosed GD, antithyroid drugs for less than 3 months. PBMC RNA was the source of the TCR library. The authors built TCR beta libraries using iRepertoire HTBI primers and Arm-PCR of CDR3 regions. TCRdb re-called the multiplex PCR reads with MiXCR, one entry per CDR3 protein. The repertoire consists of about 530,000 distinct CDR3 sequences, with roughly 15% occurring once and the leading ten covering approximately 25%. Germline V gives CDR1 SSHAT, CDR2 FNYEAQ (reference sequence). CDR3 length: 15 amino acids. With respect to this clonotype: One junction end disagrees with the germline gene, perhaps due to a read error.

These data are also associated with another study on T cells in Graves' hyperthyroidism and ophthalmopathy. This second report adds: Graves' hyperthyroidism qualified as stable when ophthalmopathy did not progress within 18 months. Initially, a first-round RT-PCR of the TCR CDR3 employed the HTBI primer set.

V gene TRBV7-7 combines with J gene TRBJ2-3; 9 bases map to TRBD2. This receptor was obtained from a woman aged 35-65 years with Graves disease. The source was peripheral blood mononuclear cells (PBMCs), collected at new diagnosis, from a patient treated with antithyroid drugs. CDR3 amino acids: CASSYPGLAADTQYF. In DNA form, the CDR3 reads TGTGCTAGCAGCTACCCGGGACTAGCCGCAGATACGCAGTATTTT.